A single sample is the source of the 8 T cell receptor beta chains below, sequenced in a study of blood T cell repertoires in COVID-19. The data were produced by immunoSEQ multiplex PCR, yet TCRdb's version contains in-frame clones alone and is incomplete. Of under 250,000 clones in the sample, approximately 80% were seen once. The sample consisted of peripheral blood. These receptors were taken from a human donor in a cohort sampled during active COVID-19.

The chain employs TRBV19 and TRBJ1-5, with D uncertain. The CDR3 is 15 amino acids. Germline V gene sequence: CDR1 LNHDA, CDR2 SQIVND (reference sequence). Trimming shortened V by 0 bases and J by 0 bases, and 6 bases separated the two germline ends. Here the CDR3 DNA reads TGTGCCAGTAGTATAGACGGTTATAGCAATCAGCCCCAGCATTTT. Translation gives CASSIDGYSNQPQHF.

This chain connects TRBV28 to TRBJ1-6, with 7 bases lining up with TRBD1. The CDR3 is 13 amino acids. After removal of 5 bases from V and 11 bases from J, the junction contained 6 bases not matched to a gene. Germline V gene lookup returns CDR1 MDHEN and CDR2 SYDVKM. CDR3 residues: CASSPDRAAPLHF. In DNA form, the CDR3 reads TGTGCCAGCAGTCCAGACAGGGCCGCACCCCTCCACTTT.

The genes are TRBV3-1 (or the pseudogene TRBV3-2) and TRBJ2-4, with 12 bases that match TRBD2. The CDR3 totals 15 residues. V was pared by 0 bases and J by 11 bases, with 5 bases of the junction left unmatched. The germline V gene encodes CDR1 LGHDT and CDR2 YNNKEL (reference sequence). CDR3 bases: TGTGCCAGCAGCCAAGATCTAGCGGGAGGGCCAGTTCAGTACTTC. Its protein is CASSQDLAGGPVQYF.

This chain uses TRBV6-5 with TRBJ2-7; TRBD1 matches 11 bases. The CDR3 extends over 13 amino acids. The ends lost 6 bases at V and 7 bases at J; junction bases unmatched: 5. Per the germline V gene, CDR1 is MNHEY and CDR2 is SVGAGI. CDR3 residues: CASRRDRGEEQYF. CDR3 DNA sequence: TGTGCCAGCAGACGGGACAGGGGGGAAGAGCAGTACTTC.

This clone was found many times. The chain recombines TRBV7-9 with TRBJ2-7, with no clear D. Trimming removed 5 bases from V and 1 base from J, with 12 bases in between. The CDR3 covers 14 residues. Germline assignment: CDR1 SEHNR and CDR2 FQNEAQ (reference sequence). The CDR3 DNA reads as TGTGCCAGCAGCCTGGAGACTTCTTCCTACGAGCAGTACTTC. Translated: CASSLETSSYEQYF.

The chain is built from TRBV5-1 and TRBJ1-2, with D tentatively TRBD1 (6 bases). CDR1 is SGHRS and CDR2 is YFSETQ in the germline V gene. With 4 bases removed from V and 6 bases from J, the gap between germline ends came to 16 bases. This CDR3 has 14 residues. CDR3 sequence: CASSPLQGSHGYTF. The CDR3 nucleotides are TGCGCCAGCAGCCCACTACAGGGTAGCCATGGCTACACCTTC.

The chain uses TRBV28 and TRBJ2-3; TRBD1 aligns across 7 bases. Germline V gene sequence: CDR1 MDHEN, CDR2 SYDVKM. CDR3 length equals 15 residues. With 4 bases clipped from V and 7 bases from J, the junction kept 11 bases outside the gene matches. The CDR3 nucleotides are TGTGCCAGCAGTTCCCAGGGGGTGGGTAGGAATACGCAGTATTTT. Its protein product is CASSSQGVGRNTQYF.

The chain combines TRBV5-1 with TRBJ1-4; 7 positions agree with TRBD1. CDR1 is SGHRS, CDR2 YFSETQ, per germline. V lost 4 bases, J lost 4 bases, and 7 bases stayed unmatched. The CDR3 sequence is 15 residues long. CDR3 loop: CASSRQTGNNEKLFF. CDR3 nucleotides: TGCGCCAGCAGCCGGCAGACAGGGAATAATGAAAAACTGTTTTTT.